This TCR beta chain was found in a study of shared clonotypes between healthy human individuals. General study findings and limits: Sharing across several donors was seen in around 5% of naive CD4 clonotypes.

For sorted subsets, about 200 ng DNA per replicate equaled about 30,000 T cell genomes. Repertoires were generated with immunoSEQ multiplex PCR, while TCRdb's copy carries only in-frame clones and drops some. The sample consists of around 1.4 million clones, just under 99% of them appearing once. CDR3 length: 12 residues. Germline lookup yields CDR1 SNHLY and CDR2 FYNNEI. Trimming at V came to 6 bases and at J to 10 bases, leaving 5 bases not matched to a gene. Details on this clone: What it binds is not known.

Sequenced input: naive CD4+ T cells sorted from blood. This sample's subset: CD45RA+ positively selected. The chain uses TRBV2 and TRBJ2-1, with TRBD1 matching 8 bases. This receptor was identified in a man aged 25-40 years in good health. The CDR3 sequence: CASRPDRGEQFF. Written as DNA, the CDR3 is TGTGCCAGCAGGCCAGACAGGGGAGAGCAGTTCTTC.